This T cell receptor beta chain was obtained from a study of cytomegalovirus exposure and HLA in healthy donors (dated by TCRdb to the late 2010s). In the study overall: A later analysis indicated that the 100 to 150 validation repertoires were generated on the platform also employed for the approximately 690 repertoires of the first cohort. High-throughput TCR immunosequencing, statistical association of individual TCRs with disease status, and machine learning were combined to predict cytomegalovirus infection status. The study aimed to test whether cataloging public T cell receptors could reveal signatures of past pathogen exposure. A separate validation cohort of over 95 different subjects was used in addition to the approximately 640-subject first cohort. The paper as a whole reports these results and caveats: A later analysis lacked HLA typing for the validation cohort, so it scored co-occurrence in that cohort across all 120 or so repertoires. The study listed over 150 TCR beta chains as associated with cytomegalovirus. A later analysis found that TCRs clustered in the first cohort also tended to co-occur in the 95 to 150 validation repertoires, with 94% of cluster scores above 0. The authors suggested that the approach could potentially be extended to other disease states and immunological phenotypes. In both the original and validation cohorts, the classifier was reported to diagnose cytomegalovirus status with high specificity and sensitivity. In vitro tests confirmed that a few of the cytomegalovirus-associated TCR beta chains recognize cytomegalovirus antigens. While some public TCRs were present in many individuals, most TCR sequences turned up only very rarely across donors.

Libraries were made using the immunoSEQ multiplex PCR assay. Under the source paper's analysis protocol: A statistical classification framework was developed to diagnose cytomegalovirus status using the catalog of TCR beta chain sequences. TCRdb holds this immuneACCESS table with in-frame rearrangements only. Some clones are missing; in checked studies, unresolved V genes explain under half, and the rest has no known cause. That table supplies the V and J calls and clone size; D and trimming were determined from the DNA. The table for this sample lists 250,000 to 300,000 clones; approximately 83% of them were counted only once. The biggest ten clones account for around 1% of the sample. The germline V gene encodes CDR1 SGHDT and CDR2 YYEEEE. V is pruned by 0 bases and J by 4 bases, leaving 3 bases of the junction without a gene match. There are 14 amino acids in the CDR3, from cysteine to phenylalanine inclusive. The retained sequence is limited to the CDR3, 42 bases, with the frame set at the first base.

This clone was counted once. Its recognized antigen is unknown. No base quality values were provided; no much bigger clone lies one nucleotide off. The donors belonged to the validation cohort of over a hundred subjects, which was separate from the approximately 680-subject first cohort. The source material was PBMCs. The receptor comes from a young woman in good health and CMV-seronegative. Here the chain combines TRBV5-6 and TRBJ1-2, with 7 central nucleotides matching TRBD1. CDR3 region: CASSLAAGGYGYTF. In nucleotide form, the sequence is TGTGCCAGCAGCTTGGCGGCAGGGGGCTATGGCTACACCTTC.